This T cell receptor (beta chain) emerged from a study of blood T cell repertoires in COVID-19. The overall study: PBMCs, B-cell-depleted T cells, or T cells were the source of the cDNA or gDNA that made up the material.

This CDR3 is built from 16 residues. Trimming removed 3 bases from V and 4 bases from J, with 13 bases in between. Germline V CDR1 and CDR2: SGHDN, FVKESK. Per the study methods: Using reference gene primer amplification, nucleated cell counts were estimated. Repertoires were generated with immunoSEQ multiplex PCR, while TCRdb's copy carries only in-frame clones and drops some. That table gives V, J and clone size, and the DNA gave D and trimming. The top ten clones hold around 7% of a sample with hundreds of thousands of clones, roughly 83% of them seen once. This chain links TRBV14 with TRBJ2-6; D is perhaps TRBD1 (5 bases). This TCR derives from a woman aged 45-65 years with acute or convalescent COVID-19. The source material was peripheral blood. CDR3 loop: CASSHLLGLGANVLTF. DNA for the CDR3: TGTGCCAGCAGCCATTTATTGGGGCTCGGGGCCAACGTCCTGACTTTC.